Listed here are 10 T cell receptor beta chains from one sample, sequenced in a study of neurological immune-mediated disorders. The time point denotes: longitudinal time-point 1 (baseline). From the 5' RACE reads, TCRdb called clonotypes with MiXCR, one entry per CDR3 protein. Of about 71,000 distinct CDR3 sequences listed, 10% are singletons. The sequenced sample was PBMCs. These receptors all stem from a man aged 25-45 years in good health.

This clonotype was seen at least ten times. The CDR3 protein is CASSILEYSNQPQHF. Here the CDR3 DNA reads TGTGCCAGTAGTATTCTCGAGTATAGCAATCAGCCCCAGCATTTT. This sequence joins TRBV19 and TRBJ1-5; no firm D call. CDR1 is LNHDA, CDR2 SQIVND, per germline (reference sequence). The CDR3 is made up of 15 amino acids. V shed 3 bases and J shed 0 bases, with 9 bases lying between them.

This clonotype was seen a handful of times. The chain couples TRBV6-5 to TRBJ1-5; 9 bases map to TRBD1. Germline CDR1 MNHEY, CDR2 SVGAGI. The trim removed 6 bases at V and 5 bases at J, leaving 8 bases unmatched. The CDR3 is 15 residues long. CDR3 DNA: TGTGCCAGCAGGACGGGACAGGGCGATCATCAGCCCCAGCATTTT. It encodes CASRTGQGDHQPQHF.

This clonotype was seen once. One end of the junction varies from germline; a read error may be responsible. The J gene is TRBJ2-7, the V gene TRBV15; D might be TRBD2 (6 bases). Germline V gene sequence: CDR1 LNHNV, CDR2 YYDKDF (reference sequence). The CDR3 is 14 residues long. CDR3 nucleotides: TGTACCACCAGCAAGGGAGGCGGGACGGCCGAGCATTACTTC. It yields the protein CTTSKGGGTAEHYF.

The chain carries TRBV20-1 and TRBJ2-2, with a possible D match to TRBD2 (7 bases). This CDR3 spans 12 amino acids. The germline V gene has CDR1 DFQATT and CDR2 SNEGSKA (reference sequence). V lost 7 bases, J lost 6 bases, and 12 bases lay in between. In nucleotides, the CDR3 is TGCAGTGGTGGGAGGGGGGCCGGGGAGCTGTTTTTT. Its translation is CSGGRGAGELFF.

Comment on this clonotype: A junction boundary mismatches the germline segment, possibly from a read error. The chain has TRBV5-1 and TRBJ2-3, with D uncertain. Germline lookup yields CDR1 SGHRS and CDR2 YFSETQ. The CDR3 totals 15 residues. The CDR3 loop is CASSLGLVTTDTQYF. The DNA of the CDR3 is TGCGCCAGTAGCTTGGGTTTGGTGACCACAGATACGCAGTATTTT.

This clonotype was detected many times. The CDR3 sequence is CASSFPSRGSGDTYNEQFF. CDR3 sequence (DNA): TGCGCCAGCAGCTTTCCCTCAAGGGGTAGCGGGGATACTTACAATGAGCAGTTCTTC. The chain employs TRBV5-1 and TRBJ2-1, with 8 bases fitting TRBD2. This CDR3 spans 19 amino acids. The J segment lost 4 bases and the V segment lost 2 bases, leaving 17 bases of the junction unmatched. Looked up from germline, CDR1 is SGHRS and CDR2 is YFSETQ.

This clonotype occurred once. A much larger clone differs from this one at a single base, so this may be a read error. The chain uses TRBV29-1 and TRBJ2-5, with D possibly TRBD1 on 5 matching bases. The CDR3 has 12 amino acids. The germline CDR1 and CDR2 sequences are SQVTM and ANQGSEA. The CDR3 loop is CSVEPGRETKYF. CDR3 coding DNA: TGCAGCGTCGAACCAGGGCGAGAGACCAAGTACTTC.

This clonotype occurred many times. The chain is built from TRBV6-4 and TRBJ2-6; tentative D call: TRBD2 (6 bases). Germline assignment: CDR1 MRHNA and CDR2 SNTAGT. The CDR3 runs to 16 residues. Trimming stripped 0 bases from V and 0 bases from J, with 6 bases between. CDR3 region: CASSDSSGSGANVLTF. The CDR3, as DNA: TGTGCCAGCAGTGACTCTAGCGGCTCTGGGGCCAACGTCCTGACTTTC.

This clonotype was seen a few times. The V gene is TRBV12-3 or TRBV12-4, the J gene TRBJ2-1; D is undetermined. Trimming took off 3 bases at V and 7 bases at J, with 7 bases between the two ends. The CDR3 covers 12 residues. CDR3 sequence reads: CASSFGRNEQFF. CDR3 bases: TGTGCCAGCAGTTTCGGGCGGAATGAGCAGTTCTTC.

The chain couples TRBV10-3 to TRBJ1-5; D ambiguous. The CDR3 sequence is 12 residues long. The V gene lost 10 bases and the J gene lost 3 bases, with 10 bases spanning the gap. The germline V gene has CDR1 ENHRY and CDR2 SYGVKD. For the CDR3, the DNA is TGTGCCACAAGGGAAACCAATCAGCCCCAGCATTTT. Its protein product is CATRETNQPQHF.